The sequence of this T cell receptor beta chain was determined in a study of Graves' ophthalmopathy and Graves' hyperthyroidism. Findings of the study overall: For separating ophthalmopathy from stable hyperthyroidism, a 13-signature model gave 85% to 90% sensitivity and 65% to 82% specificity.

Amplifying from RNA transcripts, the study obtained TCR beta CDR3 regions. The first-round RT-PCR employed HTBI primers together with the Qiagen OneStep RT-PCR kit. A multiplex PCR was then performed as the second round. TCRdb reprocessed the multiplex PCR reads via MiXCR and lists one record per CDR3 protein. The repertoire consists of around 340,000 distinct CDR3 sequences, with 15% to 20% occurring once and the leading ten covering over 9%. This clonotype appeared a few times. No antigen is known for it. Reliance was placed on clinical symptoms, serum thyroxine, TRAb, thyroid ultrasound and orbital computed tomography for diagnosis. The TCR was taken from an adult man with Graves' ophthalmopathy. The sample taken for sequencing was peripheral blood.

CDR3 in DNA: TGTGCCAGCAGTTCAACCTCCGACACCGGGGAGCTGTTTTTT. It codes for CASSSTSDTGELFF. V usage is TRBV6-2 or TRBV6-3 and J usage is TRBJ2-2; D remains unclear. Trimming shortened V by 4 bases and J by 3 bases, and 9 bases separated the two germline ends. Germline CDR1 and CDR2: MNHEY and SVGEGT. This CDR3 comprises 14 residues.